This is a list of T cell receptor beta chains from one sample in a study of neoadjuvant anti-PD-1 for oral cavity cancer. Profiling relied on immunoSEQ multiplex PCR, and the TCRdb table lists in-frame clones only, not all of them. The sample comprises around 16,000 clones, around 69% of which are singletons, and approximately 2.4% rests with the top ten. Specimen: PBMCs, collected before nivolumab (anti-PD-1) treatment. The source of these receptors is a person aged 40-85 years with oral cavity squamous cell carcinoma. Both conserved end residues are part of each CDR3. Each record gives: clone size, J gene, D gene, V gene, CDR3 protein, CDR3 DNA. D genes are given only for firm matches. The size field is filled for only some rows; it gives once, few, many or a size class.

-,TRBJ1-5,-,TRBV6-6,CASSLGQNNQPQHF,TGTGCCAGCAGTTTAGGACAGAACAATCAGCCCCAGCATTTT
-,TRBJ2-7,-,TRBV27,CASSLGRDHYEQYF,TGTGCCAGCAGTTTAGGGCGGGACCACTACGAGCAGTACTTC
-,TRBJ2-2,-,TRBV13,CASSLGPDTYTGELFF,TGTGCCAGCAGCTTAGGTCCGGACACGTACACCGGGGAGCTGTTTTTT
-,TRBJ2-3,-,TRBV9,CASSVEGGHRTDTQYF,TGTGCCAGCAGCGTAGAAGGGGGACATCGAACAGATACGCAGTATTTT
-,TRBJ1-5,TRBD1,TRBV7-8,CASSSWGGGVNQPQHF,TGTGCCAGCAGCTCATGGGGAGGGGGCGTCAATCAGCCCCAGCATTTT
-,TRBJ2-5,TRBD2,TRBV29-1,CSVKDLAGGPGTQYF,TGCAGCGTGAAGGATTTAGCGGGAGGGCCGGGGACCCAGTACTTC
-,TRBJ2-5,TRBD1,TRBV15,CATSSESGQGAQETQYF,TGTGCCACCAGCTCAGAGTCCGGGCAGGGGGCACAAGAGACCCAGTACTTC
-,TRBJ2-3,TRBD2,TRBV4-2,CASSQIGTSGTDTQYF,TGTGCCAGCAGCCAGATAGGGACTAGCGGCACAGATACGCAGTATTTT
-,TRBJ1-1,TRBD1,TRBV5-6,CASSLGRGDTEAFF,TGTGCCAGCAGCTTGGGCAGGGGGGACACTGAAGCTTTCTTT
once,TRBJ2-6,TRBD1,TRBV5-6,CASSLTTGAGANVLTF,TGTGCCAGCAGCTTGACCACAGGGGCCGGGGCCAACGTCCTGACTTTC
few,TRBJ1-2,-,TRBV5-4,CASSLMWAGYGYTF,TGTGCCAGCAGCTTGATGTGGGCGGGGTATGGCTACACCTTC
-,TRBJ1-4,-,TRBV5-6,CASSLAGGPNEKLFF,TGTGCCAGCAGCTTGGCCGGGGGTCCGAATGAAAAACTGTTTTTT
-,TRBJ2-3,-,TRBV5-8,CASSLGSWGADTQYF,TGTGCCAGCAGCTTGGGATCTTGGGGCGCAGATACGCAGTATTTT
-,TRBJ1-2,-,TRBV9,CASSVDGGGTYGYTF,TGTGCCAGCAGCGTAGATGGGGGCGGCACCTATGGCTACACCTTC
-,TRBJ1-4,TRBD1,TRBV5-1,CASSFIAGTGGEKLFF,TGCGCCAGCAGCTTCATAGCCGGGACAGGGGGCGAAAAACTGTTTTTT
-,TRBJ2-2,-,TRBV10-2,CATRGATNTGELFF,TGCGCCACCAGGGGGGCGACGAACACCGGGGAGCTGTTTTTT
-,TRBJ2-1,-,TRBV6-6,CASSRNNEQFF,TGTGCCAGCAGTCGTAACAATGAGCAGTTCTTC
few,TRBJ1-3,-,TRBV12-2,CASRGGSGNTIYF,TGTGCAAGTCGCGGGGGTTCTGGAAACACCATATATTTT
-,TRBJ2-3,-,TRBV5-1,CASSAQDIPQYF,TGCGCCAGCAGCGCACAGGATATCCCGCAGTATTTT
-,TRBJ2-3,-,TRBV29-1,CTVDTQYF,TGCACCGTAGATACGCAGTATTTT
-,TRBJ1-1,-,TRBV27,CASSFGGDTEAFF,TGTGCCAGCAGTTTTGGTGGTGACACTGAAGCTTTCTTT
-,TRBJ1-1,-,TRBV5-1,CASSVDMNTEAFF,TGCGCCAGCAGCGTGGACATGAACACTGAAGCTTTCTTT
-,TRBJ2-3,-,TRBV18,CASSPRRAHSDTQYF,TGTGCCAGCTCACCTAGACGGGCCCACTCGGATACGCAGTATTTT
-,TRBJ2-4,TRBD1,TRBV29-1,CSVLFLQGAKNIQYF,TGCAGCGTCCTATTCCTACAGGGGGCCAAAAACATTCAGTACTTC
-,TRBJ1-1,-,TRBV5-1,CASSLQPANTEAFF,TGCGCCAGCAGCTTGCAGCCAGCGAACACTGAAGCTTTCTTT
-,TRBJ1-3,-,TRBV29-1,CSVVYGSSGNTIYF,TGCAGCGTTGTTTACGGGAGCTCTGGAAACACCATATATTTT
-,TRBJ1-5,-,TRBV6-5,CASSHGTVSNQPQHF,TGTGCCAGCAGCCACGGGACGGTTAGCAATCAGCCCCAGCATTTT
-,TRBJ2-2,-,TRBV11-3,CASKGNTGELFF,TGTGCCAGCAAGGGGAACACCGGGGAGCTGTTTTTT
once,TRBJ1-4,TRBD1,TRBV4-1,CASSQGDRDSEKLFF,TGCGCCAGCAGCCAAGGGGACAGGGACTCTGAAAAACTGTTTTTT
-,TRBJ2-7,-,TRBV6-1,CASSEANGWTQPREQYF,TGTGCCAGCAGTGAAGCTAATGGGTGGACCCAGCCAAGGGAGCAGTACTTC